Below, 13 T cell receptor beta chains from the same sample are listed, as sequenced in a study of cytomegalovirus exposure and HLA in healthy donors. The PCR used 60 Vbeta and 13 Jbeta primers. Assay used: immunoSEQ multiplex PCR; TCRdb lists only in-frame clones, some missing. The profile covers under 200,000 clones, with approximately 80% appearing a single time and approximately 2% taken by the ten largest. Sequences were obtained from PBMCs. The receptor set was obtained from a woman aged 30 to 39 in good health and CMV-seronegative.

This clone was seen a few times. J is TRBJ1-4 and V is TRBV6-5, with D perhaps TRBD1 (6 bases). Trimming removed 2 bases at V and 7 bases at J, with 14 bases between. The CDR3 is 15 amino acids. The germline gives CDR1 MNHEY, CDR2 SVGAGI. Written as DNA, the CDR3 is TGTGCCAGCAGTTACACCAGGGGACTAGGTGAAAAACTGTTTTTT. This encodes CASSYTRGLGEKLFF.

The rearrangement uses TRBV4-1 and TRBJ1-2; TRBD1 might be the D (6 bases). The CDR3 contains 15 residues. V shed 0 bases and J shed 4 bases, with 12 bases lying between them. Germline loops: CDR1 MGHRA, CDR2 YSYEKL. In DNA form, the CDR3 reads TGCGCCAGCAGCCAAGAGCAGGGGCTCGGCTATGGCTACACCTTC. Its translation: CASSQEQGLGYGYTF.

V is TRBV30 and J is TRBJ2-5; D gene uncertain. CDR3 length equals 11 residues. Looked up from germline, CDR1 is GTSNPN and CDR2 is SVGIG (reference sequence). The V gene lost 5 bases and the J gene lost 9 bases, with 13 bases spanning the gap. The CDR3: CAWGSYRAQYF. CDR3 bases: TGTGCCTGGGGATCATATCGGGCCCAGTACTTC.

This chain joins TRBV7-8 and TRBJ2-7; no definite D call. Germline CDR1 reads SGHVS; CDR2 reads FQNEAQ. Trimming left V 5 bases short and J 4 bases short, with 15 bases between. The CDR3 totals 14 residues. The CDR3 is CASSPRVLAYEQYF. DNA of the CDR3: TGTGCCAGCAGCCCTCGGGTTTTGGCGTACGAGCAGTACTTC.

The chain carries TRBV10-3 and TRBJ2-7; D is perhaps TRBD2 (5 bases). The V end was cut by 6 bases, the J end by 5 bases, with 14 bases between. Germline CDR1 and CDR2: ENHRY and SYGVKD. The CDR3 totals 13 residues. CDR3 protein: CAIREEDSDEQYF. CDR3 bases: TGTGCCATCAGGGAGGAGGACTCAGACGAGCAGTACTTC.

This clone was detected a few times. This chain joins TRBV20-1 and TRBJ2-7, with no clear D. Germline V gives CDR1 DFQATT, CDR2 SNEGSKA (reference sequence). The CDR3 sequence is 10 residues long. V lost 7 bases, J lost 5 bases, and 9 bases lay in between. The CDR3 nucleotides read TGCAGTGTCGTCACAGACGAGCAGTACTTC. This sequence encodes CSVVTDEQYF.

CDR3 amino acids: CASSPPRTSGFYNEQFF. The DNA of the CDR3 is TGTGCCAGCTCCCCGCCAAGAACTAGCGGGTTCTACAATGAGCAGTTCTTC. The chain combines TRBV18 with TRBJ2-1; the match to TRBD2 covers 9 bases. V lost 6 bases, J lost 3 bases, and 12 bases stayed unmatched. This CDR3 region has 17 residues. From germline, CDR1 is KGHSH and CDR2 LQKENI.

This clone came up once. The CDR3 is CASSTGTSGRRDTQYF. The CDR3 DNA sequence: TGTGCCAGCAGCACCGGGACTAGCGGGAGGCGGGATACGCAGTATTTT. The rearrangement links TRBV7-3 to TRBJ2-3, with TRBD2 matching over 15 bases. The CDR3 spans 16 residues. Germline V gene lookup returns CDR1 SGHTA and CDR2 FQGTGA. V trimming: 5 bases; J trimming: 6 bases; junction bases outside the gene matches: 6.

The DNA of the CDR3 is TGTGCCAGCAGTGAATCCTGGAGAGCTTTCTTT. Protein sequence: CASSESWRAFF. The chain has TRBV25-1 and TRBJ1-1; D remains ambiguous. Trimming shortened V by 1 base and J by 10 bases, and 7 bases separated the two germline ends. Germline CDR1 is MGHDK and CDR2 is SYGVNS. CDR3 length equals 11 residues.

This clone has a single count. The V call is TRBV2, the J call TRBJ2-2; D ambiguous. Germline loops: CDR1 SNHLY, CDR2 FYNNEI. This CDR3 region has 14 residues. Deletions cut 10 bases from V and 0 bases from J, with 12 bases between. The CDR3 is CANGQTPNTGELFF. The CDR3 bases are TGTGCCAACGGCCAGACACCGAACACCGGGGAGCTGTTTTTT.

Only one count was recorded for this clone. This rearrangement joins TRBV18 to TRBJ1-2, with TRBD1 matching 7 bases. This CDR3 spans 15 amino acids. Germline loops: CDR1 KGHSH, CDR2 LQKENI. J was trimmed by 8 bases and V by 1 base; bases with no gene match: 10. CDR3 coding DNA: TGTGCCAGCTCACCACAACTTGGGCAGGGGGACGGCTACACCTTC. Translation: CASSPQLGQGDGYTF.

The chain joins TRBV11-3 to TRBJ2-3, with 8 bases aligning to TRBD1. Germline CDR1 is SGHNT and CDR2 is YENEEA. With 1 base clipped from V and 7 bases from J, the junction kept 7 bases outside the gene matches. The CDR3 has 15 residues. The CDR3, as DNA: TGTGCCAGCAGCTTAGGACAGGGGAAGTCATATACGCAGTATTTT. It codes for CASSLGQGKSYTQYF.

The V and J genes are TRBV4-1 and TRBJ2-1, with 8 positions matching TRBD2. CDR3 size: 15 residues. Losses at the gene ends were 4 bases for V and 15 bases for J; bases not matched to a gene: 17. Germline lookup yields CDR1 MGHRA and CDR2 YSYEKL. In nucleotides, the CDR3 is TGCGCCAGCAGCCCTCGGGATTCTAGCGGGCTTCGGGGGTTCTTC. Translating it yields CASSPRDSSGLRGFF.